Following are 14 T cell receptor beta chains from one sample sequenced in a study of cytomegalovirus exposure and HLA in healthy donors. Primers for the PCR totalled 60 Vbeta and 13 Jbeta. Profiling relied on immunoSEQ multiplex PCR, and the TCRdb table lists in-frame clones only, not all of them. Of under 150,000 clones listed, 65% to 90% were seen once; the top ten hold roughly 1.2%. The sequenced material came from PBMCs. The receptors stem from a girl aged 2 to 9 in good health and CMV-seronegative.

The chain has TRBV4-3 and TRBJ2-1, with 11 bases that match TRBD2. Per germline, CDR1 LGHNA and CDR2 YSLEER. Trimming at V came to 2 bases and at J to 8 bases, leaving 8 bases not matched to a gene. CDR3 length equals 16 residues. CDR3 sequence reads: CASSQRGTSGIHEQFF. The CDR3 coding sequence is TGCGCCAGCAGCCAACGAGGGACTAGCGGTATCCATGAGCAGTTCTTC.

The chain links TRBV28 to TRBJ1-2, with a possible D match to TRBD1 (6 bases). The V gene lost 8 bases and the J gene lost 8 bases, with 15 bases spanning the gap. The CDR3 runs 12 residues. The germline gives CDR1 MDHEN, CDR2 SYDVKM. The CDR3 reads CASATGRGGYTF. The CDR3, as DNA: TGTGCCAGCGCAACAGGGAGGGGAGGCTACACCTTC.

This chain connects TRBV28 to TRBJ2-5; 9 nucleotides line up with TRBD2. V lost 5 bases to trimming and J lost 0 bases; unmatched junction nucleotides: 7. The CDR3 length is 16 residues. Germline V gene sequence: CDR1 MDHEN, CDR2 SYDVKM. CDR3 amino acids: CASSTIAGENQETQYF. CDR3 sequence (DNA): TGTGCCAGCAGTACCATAGCGGGAGAGAACCAAGAGACCCAGTACTTC.

The DNA for the CDR3 is TGTGCCAGCAGCGGCACAACTAGCGGGGGGGTAGATACGCAGTATTTT. Protein sequence: CASSGTTSGGVDTQYF. The chain carries TRBV9 and TRBJ2-3; 13 bases match TRBD2. This CDR3 is built from 16 residues. Germline trimming cut 3 bases from V and 5 bases from J; bases unmatched to any gene: 6. Germline CDR1 reads SGDLS; CDR2 reads YYNGEE.

The J gene is TRBJ2-7, the V gene TRBV4-2; 7 positions match TRBD2. The V gene end was trimmed by 0 bases and the J gene end by 4 bases; junction bases not matched to a gene: 9. CDR1 LGHNA and CDR2 YNFKEQ come from the germline V gene. The CDR3 spans 16 residues. The CDR3 nucleotides read TGTGCCAGCAGCCAAGATGGTGCTAGCGGAGTTTACGAGCAGTACTTC. Residues: CASSQDGASGVYEQYF.

The chain couples TRBV6-5 to TRBJ2-3; a weak D match, TRBD1 (6 bases). V was pared by 6 bases and J by 3 bases, with 13 bases between. CDR1 and CDR2 (germline): MNHEY, SVGAGI. The CDR3 is 14 residues long. The CDR3 reads CASSPRTVTDTQYF. In nucleotides, the CDR3 is TGTGCCAGCAGCCCCCGGACAGTAACAGATACGCAGTATTTT.

The chain employs TRBV4-1 and TRBJ2-5, with TRBD2 matching 7 bases. CDR3 length: 17 residues. Trimming at V came to 0 bases and at J to 1 base, leaving 8 bases not matched to a gene. Per germline, CDR1 MGHRA and CDR2 YSYEKL. The CDR3 nucleotides read TGCGCCAGCAGCCAAGATAGATTAGCGGGTACCCAAGAGACCCAGTACTTC. Translated: CASSQDRLAGTQETQYF.

The rearrangement joins TRBV23-1 to TRBJ2-1; TRBD1 aligns across 10 bases. TRBV23-1 is treated as an ORF (open reading frame) with a function not yet certain. The J segment lost 5 bases and the V segment lost 6 bases, leaving 13 bases of the junction unmatched. The CDR3 length is 17 residues. Written as DNA, the CDR3 is TGCGCCAGCAGACATTACCCGGGACAGGGGTCTAACAATGAGCAGTTCTTC. Protein sequence: CASRHYPGQGSNNEQFF.

V is TRBV27 and J is TRBJ2-7, with 14 bases lining up with TRBD2. CDR1 is MNHEY, CDR2 SMNVEV, per germline (reference sequence). The CDR3 loop spans 14 amino acids. Unmatched junction bases numbered 4, after V lost 5 bases and J lost 7 bases. In DNA, the CDR3 is TGTGCCAGCAGTCCAGGACTAGCGGGAGGTGAGCAGTACTTC. Translating it yields CASSPGLAGGEQYF.

V and J are TRBV11-2 and TRBJ2-3, with D maybe TRBD2 (6 bases). The germline V gene encodes CDR1 SGHAT and CDR2 FQNNGV. V was pared by 3 bases and J by 0 bases, with 13 bases between. CDR3 length equals 16 residues. This CDR3 is CASSFFSGPSTDTQYF. CDR3 nucleotide sequence: TGTGCCAGCAGCTTCTTTAGCGGACCGAGCACAGATACGCAGTATTTT.

The rearrangement uses TRBV6-1 and TRBJ2-5, with 7 bases lining up with TRBD2. Germline trimming cut 4 bases from V and 1 base from J; bases unmatched to any gene: 6. Germline V gene lookup returns CDR1 MNHNS and CDR2 SASEGT. CDR3 length equals 15 residues. For the CDR3, the DNA is TGTGCCAGCAGTGTTATAGCGGGCAGCCAAGAGACCCAGTACTTC. This encodes CASSVIAGSQETQYF.

The J gene is TRBJ1-1, the V gene TRBV6-4, with a weak D call TRBD1 (5 bases). With 3 bases removed from V and 5 bases from J, the gap between germline ends came to 10 bases. CDR1 is MRHNA and CDR2 is SNTAGT in the germline V gene. There are 13 residues in the CDR3. The CDR3 nucleotides are TGTGCCAGCAGTGAACAGGTTAAGACTGAAGCTTTCTTT. The encoded protein is CASSEQVKTEAFF.

The chain recombines TRBV30 with TRBJ1-4, with D possibly being TRBD1 (5 bases). The CDR3 runs 12 residues. The V gene's germline CDR1 is GTSNPN and CDR2 SVGIG (reference sequence). The ends were cut back, 5 bases at V and 8 bases at J, with 12 bases in the middle. CDR3 sequence: CAWGRDGEKLFF. DNA for the CDR3: TGTGCCTGGGGCAGGGATGGCGAAAAACTGTTTTTT.

The chain couples TRBV27 to TRBJ1-2, with 7 bases matching TRBD1. The germline V gene has CDR1 MNHEY and CDR2 SMNVEV (reference sequence). V lost 0 bases, J lost 1 base, and 2 bases stayed unmatched. This CDR3 has 15 residues. The CDR3 here is CASSLSGQINYGYTF. The DNA for the CDR3 is TGTGCCAGCAGTTTATCGGGACAGATTAACTATGGCTACACCTTC.